This is a list of T cell receptor beta chains from one sample in a study of T cells in Graves' hyperthyroidism and ophthalmopathy. TCRdb processed the multiplex PCR reads anew with MiXCR; each CDR3 protein has one entry. The sample holds around 800,000 distinct CDR3 sequences, roughly 37% seen once. Sequencing input: blood. These TCRs come from a man between 18 and 29 years old with Graves' hyperthyroidism. Each CDR3 is given with its conserved first and last residue. D genes are given only for firm matches. Expanded clones are given a class, and other clones once, few, many or no size at all.

DNA	CDR3	J	D	size	V
TGCGCCAGCAGCCAAGTAACCGGGACAGGGGACACTGAAGCTTTCTTT	CASSQVTGTGDTEAFF	TRBJ1-1	TRBD1	NA	TRBV7-3
TGTGCCACCACGACAGGGGAGGACTACAATGAGCAGTTCTTC	CATTTGEDYNEQFF	TRBJ2-1	TRBD1	NA	TRBV19
TGTGCCAGCAGTGAGGGGCAGTACAATGAGCAGTTCTTC	CASSEGQYNEQFF	TRBJ2-1	NA	NA	TRBV25-1
TGTGCCAGCACTTGGGGGACTTACGAAGCTTTCTTT	CASTWGTYEAFF	TRBJ1-1	NA	few	TRBV6-5
TGCAGCGCTCTAAATCGGGGGCCGGCCACTGAAGCTTTCTTT	CSALNRGPATEAFF	TRBJ1-1	NA	NA	TRBV29-1
TGTGCCAGCAGCGATGCCAGGCGGAATTACTACGAGCAGTACTTC	CASSDARRNYYEQYF	TRBJ2-7	NA	NA	TRBV14
NA	CASSIYLCSGLNTEAFF	TRBJ1-1	NA	NA	TRBV25-1
TGTGCCAGCAGTTACACGGGGGTGGGTGGCTACGAGCAGTACTTC	CASSYTGVGGYEQYF	TRBJ2-7	NA	NA	TRBV6-2/TRBV6-3
TGCAGCGTAGCGACGGGTCCCGAAAACATTCAGTACTTC	CSVATGPENIQYF	TRBJ2-4	NA	few	TRBV29-1
TGTGCCAGCAGTGACCACACTGAAGCTTTCTTT	CASSDHTEAFF	TRBJ1-1	NA	many	TRBV6-6